This TCR beta chain comes out of a study of CD8 T cells in ankylosing spondylitis. Germline loops: CDR1 SNHLY, CDR2 FYNNEI. V dropped 3 bases and J dropped 0 bases, with 11 bases sitting between them. The CDR3 consists of 15 residues. Using its own MiXCR run on the 5' RACE reads, TCRdb lists one record per CDR3 protein. The sample lists roughly 180,000 distinct CDR3 sequences; 10% to 15% were seen once. This clonotype came up a few times. This chain connects TRBV2 to TRBJ1-1; D call uncertain. The specimen sequenced was blood, either unsorted or a sorted T cell fraction (not recorded which). The source of this sequence is a female donor with ankylosing spondylitis or in good health (not recorded which). Here the CDR3 reads CASSEVVLLNTEAFF. The CDR3 DNA sequence: TGTGCCAGCAGTGAGGTGGTTCTCCTGAACACTGAAGCTTTCTTT.